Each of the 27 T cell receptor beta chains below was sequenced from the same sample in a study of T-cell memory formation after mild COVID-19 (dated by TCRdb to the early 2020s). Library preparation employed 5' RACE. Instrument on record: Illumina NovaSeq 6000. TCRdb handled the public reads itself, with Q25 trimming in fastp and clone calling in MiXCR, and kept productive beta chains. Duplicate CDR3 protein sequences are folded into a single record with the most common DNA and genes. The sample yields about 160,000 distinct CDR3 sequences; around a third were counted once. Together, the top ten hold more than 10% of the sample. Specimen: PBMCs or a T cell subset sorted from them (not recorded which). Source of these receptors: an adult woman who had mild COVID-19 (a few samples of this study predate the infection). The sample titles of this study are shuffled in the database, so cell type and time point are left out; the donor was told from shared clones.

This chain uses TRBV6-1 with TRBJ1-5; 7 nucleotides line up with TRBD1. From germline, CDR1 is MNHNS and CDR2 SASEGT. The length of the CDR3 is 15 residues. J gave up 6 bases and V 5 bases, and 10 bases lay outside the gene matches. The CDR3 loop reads CASSPRAGGGQPQHF. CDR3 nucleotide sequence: TGTGCCAGCAGTCCCCGAGCAGGGGGGGGTCAGCCCCAGCATTTT.

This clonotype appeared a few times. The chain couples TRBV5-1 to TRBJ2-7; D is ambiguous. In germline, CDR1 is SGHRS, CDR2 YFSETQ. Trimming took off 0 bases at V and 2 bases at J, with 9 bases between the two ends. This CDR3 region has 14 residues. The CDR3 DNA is TGCGCCAGCAGCTTGGCCGGGCCTCCCTACGAGCAGTACTTC. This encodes CASSLAGPPYEQYF.

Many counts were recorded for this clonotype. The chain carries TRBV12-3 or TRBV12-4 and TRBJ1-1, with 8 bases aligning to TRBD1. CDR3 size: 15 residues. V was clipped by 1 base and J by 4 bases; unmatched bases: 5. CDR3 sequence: CASSLGTGWSTEAFF. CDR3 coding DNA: TGTGCCAGCAGTTTAGGGACAGGGTGGTCCACTGAAGCTTTCTTT.

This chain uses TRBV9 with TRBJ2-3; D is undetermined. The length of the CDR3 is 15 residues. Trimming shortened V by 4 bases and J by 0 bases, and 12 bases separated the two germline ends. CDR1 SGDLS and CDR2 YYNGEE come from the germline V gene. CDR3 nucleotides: TGTGCCAGCAGCCACCTAGGTATGAGCACAGATACGCAGTATTTT. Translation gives CASSHLGMSTDTQYF.

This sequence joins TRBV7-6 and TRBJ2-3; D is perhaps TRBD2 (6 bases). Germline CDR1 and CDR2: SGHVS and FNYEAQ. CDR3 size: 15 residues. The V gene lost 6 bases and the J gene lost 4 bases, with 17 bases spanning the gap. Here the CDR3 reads CASRPGPEGADTQYF. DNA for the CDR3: TGTGCCAGCAGACCAGGTCCGGAGGGAGCAGATACGCAGTATTTT.

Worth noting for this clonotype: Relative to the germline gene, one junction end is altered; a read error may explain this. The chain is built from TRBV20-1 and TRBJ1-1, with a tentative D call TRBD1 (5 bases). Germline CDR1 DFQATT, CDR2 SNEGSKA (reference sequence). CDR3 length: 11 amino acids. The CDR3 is CSARVGDGRYF. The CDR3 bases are TGCAGTGCTAGAGTCGGGGACGGGCGGTACTTT.

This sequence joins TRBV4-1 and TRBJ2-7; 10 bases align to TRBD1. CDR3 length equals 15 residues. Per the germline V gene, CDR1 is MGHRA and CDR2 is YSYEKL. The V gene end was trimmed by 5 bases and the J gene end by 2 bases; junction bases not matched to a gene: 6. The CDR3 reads CASSATGTGAYEQYF. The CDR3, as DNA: TGCGCCAGCAGCGCAACCGGGACAGGGGCCTACGAGCAGTACTTC.

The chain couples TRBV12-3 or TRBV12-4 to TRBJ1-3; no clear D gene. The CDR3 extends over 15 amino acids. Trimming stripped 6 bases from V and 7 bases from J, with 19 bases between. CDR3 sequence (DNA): TGTGCCAGCAGACTACTAGCTGGTCTGGGTAACACCATATATTTT. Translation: CASRLLAGLGNTIYF.

The CDR3 nucleotides are TGTGCCGGCCAGGGCGGAGATGGCTACACCTTC. Translating it yields CAGQGGDGYTF. The genes are TRBV7-2 and TRBJ1-2; D may be TRBD1 (5 bases). This CDR3 is built from 11 residues. Germline V gene sequence: CDR1 SGHTA, CDR2 FQGNSA. V dropped 11 bases and J dropped 6 bases, with 13 bases sitting between them.

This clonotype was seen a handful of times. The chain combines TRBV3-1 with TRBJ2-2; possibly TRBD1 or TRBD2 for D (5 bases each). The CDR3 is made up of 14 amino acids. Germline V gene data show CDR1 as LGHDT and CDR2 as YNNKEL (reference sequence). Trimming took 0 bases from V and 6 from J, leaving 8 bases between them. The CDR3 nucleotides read TGTGCCAGCAGCCAAGACCGGGGCTCCGGGGAGCTGTTTTTT. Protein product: CASSQDRGSGELFF.

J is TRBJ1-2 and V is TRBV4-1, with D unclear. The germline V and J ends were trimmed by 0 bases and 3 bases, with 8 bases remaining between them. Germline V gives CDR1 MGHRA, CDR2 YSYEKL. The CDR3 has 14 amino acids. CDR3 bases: TGCGCCAGCAGCCAAGATAACGACCACTATGGCTACACCTTC. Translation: CASSQDNDHYGYTF.

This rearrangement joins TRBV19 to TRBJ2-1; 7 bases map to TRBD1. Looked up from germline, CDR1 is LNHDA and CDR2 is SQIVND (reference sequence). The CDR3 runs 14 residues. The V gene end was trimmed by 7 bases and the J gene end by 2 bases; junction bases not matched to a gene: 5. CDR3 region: CASNPQGAYNEQFF. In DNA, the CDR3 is TGTGCCAGTAATCCTCAGGGGGCCTACAATGAGCAGTTCTTC. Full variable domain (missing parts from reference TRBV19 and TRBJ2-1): DGGITQSPKYLFRKEGQNVTLSCEQNLNHDAMYWYRQDPGQGLRLIYYSQIVNDFQKGDIAEGYSVSREKKESFPLTVTSAQKNPTAFYLCASNPQGAYNEQFFGPGTRLTVL.

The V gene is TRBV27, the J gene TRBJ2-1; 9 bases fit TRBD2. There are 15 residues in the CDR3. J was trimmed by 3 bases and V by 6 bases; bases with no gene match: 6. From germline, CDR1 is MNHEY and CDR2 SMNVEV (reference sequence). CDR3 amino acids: CASRDGLAIYNEQFF. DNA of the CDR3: TGTGCCAGCAGGGATGGACTAGCGATCTACAATGAGCAGTTCTTC.

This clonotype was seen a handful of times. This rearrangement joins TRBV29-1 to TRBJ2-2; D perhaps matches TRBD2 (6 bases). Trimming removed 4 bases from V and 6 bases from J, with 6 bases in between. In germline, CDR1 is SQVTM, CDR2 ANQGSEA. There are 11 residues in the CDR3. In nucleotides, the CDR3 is TGCAGCGTTGCGGGGGCCGGGGAGCTGTTTTTT. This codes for CSVAGAGELFF.

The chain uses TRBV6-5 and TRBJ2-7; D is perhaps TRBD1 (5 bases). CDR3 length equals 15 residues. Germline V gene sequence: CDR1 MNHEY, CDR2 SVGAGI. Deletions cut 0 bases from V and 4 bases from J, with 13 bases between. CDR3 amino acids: CASSYSKGLQYEQYF. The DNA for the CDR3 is TGTGCCAGCAGTTACTCGAAGGGGCTCCAATACGAGCAGTACTTC.

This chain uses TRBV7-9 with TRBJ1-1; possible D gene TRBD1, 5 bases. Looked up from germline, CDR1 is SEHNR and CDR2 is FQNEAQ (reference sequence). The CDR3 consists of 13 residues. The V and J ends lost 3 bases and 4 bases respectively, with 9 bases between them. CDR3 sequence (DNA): TGTGCCAGCAGCTTGGGACTAAGCACTGAAGCTTTCTTT. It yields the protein CASSLGLSTEAFF.

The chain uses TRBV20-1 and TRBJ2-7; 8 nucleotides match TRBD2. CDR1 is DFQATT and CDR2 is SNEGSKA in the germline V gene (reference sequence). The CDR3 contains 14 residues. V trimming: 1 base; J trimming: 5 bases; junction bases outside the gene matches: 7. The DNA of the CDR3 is TGCAGTGCTAGAGGCAGCGGGAGAAAAAACGAGCAGTACTTC. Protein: CSARGSGRKNEQYF.

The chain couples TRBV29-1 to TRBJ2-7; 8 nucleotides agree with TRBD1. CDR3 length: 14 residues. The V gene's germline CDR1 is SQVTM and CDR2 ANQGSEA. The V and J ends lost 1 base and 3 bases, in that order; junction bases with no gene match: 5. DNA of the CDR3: TGCAGCGTTGAAGTAGGAGGACAGGGCTACGAGCAGTACTTC. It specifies CSVEVGGQGYEQYF.

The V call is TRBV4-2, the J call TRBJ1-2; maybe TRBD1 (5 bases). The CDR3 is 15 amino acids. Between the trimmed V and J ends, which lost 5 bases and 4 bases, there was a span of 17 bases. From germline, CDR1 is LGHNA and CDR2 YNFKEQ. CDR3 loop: CASSLGTGMGYGYTF. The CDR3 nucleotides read TGTGCCAGCAGCTTGGGGACCGGGATGGGCTATGGCTACACCTTC.

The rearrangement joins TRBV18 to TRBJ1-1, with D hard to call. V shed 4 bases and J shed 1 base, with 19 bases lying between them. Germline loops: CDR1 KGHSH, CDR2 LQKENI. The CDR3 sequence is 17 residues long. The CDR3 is CASSQLGPFQRNTEAFF. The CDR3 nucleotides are TGTGCCAGCTCACAACTCGGACCGTTTCAGCGGAACACTGAAGCTTTCTTT.

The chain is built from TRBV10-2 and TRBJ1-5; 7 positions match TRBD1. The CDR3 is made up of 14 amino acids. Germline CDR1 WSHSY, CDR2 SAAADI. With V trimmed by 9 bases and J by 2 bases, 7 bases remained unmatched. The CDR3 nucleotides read TGCGCCAGTCCCGGGACAGCCGGCAATCAGCCCCAGCATTTT. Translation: CASPGTAGNQPQHF.

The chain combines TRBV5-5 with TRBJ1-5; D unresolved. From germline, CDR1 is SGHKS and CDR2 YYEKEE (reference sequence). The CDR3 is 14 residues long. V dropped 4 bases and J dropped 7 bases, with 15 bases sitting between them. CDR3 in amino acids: CASSPGSGRQPQHF. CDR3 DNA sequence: TGTGCCAGCAGCCCCGGGTCGGGTAGGCAGCCCCAGCATTTT.

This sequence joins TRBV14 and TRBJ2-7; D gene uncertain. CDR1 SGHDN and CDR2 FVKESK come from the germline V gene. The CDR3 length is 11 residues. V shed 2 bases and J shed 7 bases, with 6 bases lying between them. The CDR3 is CASSQKLEQYF. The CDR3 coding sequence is TGTGCCAGCAGCCAAAAACTGGAGCAGTACTTC.

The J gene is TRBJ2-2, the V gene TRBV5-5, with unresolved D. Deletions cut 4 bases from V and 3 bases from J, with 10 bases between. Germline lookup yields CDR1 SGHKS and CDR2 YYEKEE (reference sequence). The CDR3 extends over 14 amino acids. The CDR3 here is CASSTTRYTGELFF. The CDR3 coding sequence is TGTGCCAGCAGCACGACTCGTTACACCGGGGAGCTGTTTTTT.

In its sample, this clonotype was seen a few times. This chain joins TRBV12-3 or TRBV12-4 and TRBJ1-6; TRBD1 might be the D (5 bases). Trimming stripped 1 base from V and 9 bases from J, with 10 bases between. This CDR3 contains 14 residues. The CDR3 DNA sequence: TGTGCCAGCAGTTTAGGGGAGGGGAGTTCACCCCTCCACTTT. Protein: CASSLGEGSSPLHF.

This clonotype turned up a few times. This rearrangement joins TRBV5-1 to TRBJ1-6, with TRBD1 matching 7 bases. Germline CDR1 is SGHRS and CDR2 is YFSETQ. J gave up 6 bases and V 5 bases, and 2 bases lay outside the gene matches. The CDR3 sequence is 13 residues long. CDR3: CASRGQPNSPLHF. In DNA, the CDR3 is TGCGCCAGCAGGGGACAGCCTAATTCACCCCTCCACTTT.

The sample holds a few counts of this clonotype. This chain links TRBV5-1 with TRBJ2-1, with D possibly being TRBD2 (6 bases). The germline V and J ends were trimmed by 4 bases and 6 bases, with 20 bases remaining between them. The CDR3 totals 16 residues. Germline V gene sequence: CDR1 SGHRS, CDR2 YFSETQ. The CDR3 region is CASSPGGAALTNEQFF. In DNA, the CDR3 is TGCGCCAGCAGCCCTGGAGGGGCGGCGCTAACCAATGAGCAGTTCTTC.